The T cell receptor (beta chain) described here comes from a study of T cells in women clearing cervical HPV infection. TCRdb keeps only in-frame clones here, not all; method: immunoSEQ multiplex PCR. This sample contains roughly 42,000 clones. This TCR was recovered from a woman aged 18-69 years with a cervical HPV16 infection that either progressed to CIN3+ or cleared (not recorded which). Sequenced sample: blood buffy coat.

The part of the CDR3 DNA that was read is TGTGCCAGTAGTAGGACAGGAGTCACTGAA. It is translated as CASSRTGVTE. The whole CDR3 sequence is CASSRTGVTEAFF. The chain links TRBV19 to TRBJ1-1; 7 bases match TRBD1. Read sequence stops 3 residues before the CDR3 end, and the germline J gene provides the missing end. Trimming took 4 bases from V and 4 from J; bases not matched to a gene: 3. Germline V gene lookup returns CDR1 LNHDA and CDR2 SQIVND (reference sequence). The CDR3 has 13 residues.